This note documents a single TCR beta chain sequence. What it binds is not known. Some clones are missing from TCRdb's copy, which holds only in-frame ones; the method was immunoSEQ multiplex PCR. There are about 200,000 clones in the sample; around nine tenths occur only once, and less than 4.5% lies in the top ten. CDR3 size: 15 residues. Losses at the gene ends were 4 bases for V and 5 bases for J; bases not matched to a gene: 7. Per germline, CDR1 LNHDA and CDR2 SQIVND (reference sequence). This record comes from a study of T cell responses to AZD1222 COVID-19 vaccine. Findings of the study overall: Vaccine-associated CD4 TCRs ranged over spike, dominating at 160-218 and 743-854. Donors were largely white British and mainly female; clonal diversity was possibly underestimated. Unmutated variant regions reportedly attract nearly half of all spike-specific TCRs.

The input for sequencing was peripheral blood, taken 28 days after the second dose of the MenACWY control vaccine. The sequence came from an adult who received the MenACWY meningococcal vaccine as a control. The chain combines TRBV19 with TRBJ2-2; TRBD2 agrees at 7 bases. The CDR3 sequence: CASSTRGRGTGELFF. The CDR3 DNA sequence: TGTGCCAGTAGTACTAGAGGGAGGGGTACCGGGGAGCTGTTTTTT.